These 20 T cell receptor beta chains were all obtained from the same sample, sequenced in a study of control samples from healthy donors and cancer patients. The repertoire was sequenced with immunoSEQ multiplex PCR; TCRdb's copy has only in-frame clones and lacks some. The table records some 150,000 clones, roughly 95% of them present only once. The sequenced sample was blood. These receptors were taken from a woman aged 25 to 39 in good health.

With respect to this clone: Its ends do not fully match the called genes, so a read error is possible. The rearrangement uses TRBV12-3 or TRBV12-4 and TRBJ1-3; D remains ambiguous. This CDR3 has 12 residues. This CDR3 reads CASSFVNPPGVF. CDR3 nucleotide sequence: TGTGCCAGCAGTTTTGTTAACCCGCCGGGTGTCTTT.

The chain uses TRBV6-6 and TRBJ1-5, with D possibly being TRBD1 (6 bases). CDR1 MNHNY and CDR2 SVGAGI come from the germline V gene (reference sequence). The CDR3 consists of 14 residues. V lost 7 bases and J 4 bases, leaving 14 bases between the germline ends. CDR3 coding DNA: TGTGCCAGCATCCCCCAGGGGAAAAATCAGCCCCAGCATTTT. Its protein product is CASIPQGKNQPQHF.

The V gene is TRBV3-1 (or the pseudogene TRBV3-2), the J gene TRBJ2-2; the match to TRBD2 covers 11 bases. The CDR3 has 16 amino acids. The junction had 7 bases not matched to a gene; V was cut back by 0 bases and J by 10 bases. CDR1 is LGHDT and CDR2 is YNNKEL in the germline V gene (reference sequence). The CDR3 sequence: CASSQDSPLAGVELFF. The CDR3 DNA is TGTGCCAGCAGCCAAGATTCCCCACTAGCGGGGGTGGAGCTGTTTTTT.

This clone was seen just once. The genes are TRBV6-5 and TRBJ1-1; a possible D gene is TRBD1 (5 bases). The CDR3 consists of 15 residues. Germline assignment: CDR1 MNHEY and CDR2 SVGAGI. The ends were cut back, 2 bases at V and 5 bases at J, with 15 bases in the middle. The CDR3 coding sequence is TGTGCCAGCAGTTACGATCCGACAAAGGGGACTGAAGCTTTCTTT. It specifies CASSYDPTKGTEAFF.

The chain carries TRBV7-8 and TRBJ1-6, with 7 bases lining up with TRBD1. V was pared by 0 bases and J by 7 bases, with 6 bases of the junction left unmatched. CDR1 and CDR2 (germline): SGHVS, FQNEAQ. This CDR3 region has 16 residues. CDR3 sequence: CASSLAINRGNSPLHF. DNA for the CDR3: TGTGCCAGCAGCTTAGCAATTAACAGGGGCAATTCACCCCTCCACTTT.

The chain joins TRBV28 to TRBJ1-1; D is possibly TRBD1 (6 bases). The length of the CDR3 is 13 residues. V was trimmed by 4 bases and J by 5 bases, leaving 11 bases between them. Germline values: CDR1 MDHEN, CDR2 SYDVKM. The chain's CDR3 is CASSSSGVTEAFF. CDR3 nucleotide sequence: TGTGCCAGCAGTTCATCAGGGGTTACTGAAGCTTTCTTT.

This sequence joins TRBV6-2 or TRBV6-3 and TRBJ2-1; the D gene is possibly TRBD2 (7 bases). V was cut by 2 bases and J by 7 bases, with 15 bases left in between. The CDR3 loop spans 15 amino acids. Germline lookup yields CDR1 MNHEY and CDR2 SVGEGT. CDR3 DNA: TGTGCCAGCAGTTACATTCGGGGGGCCGAGAATGAGCAGTTCTTC. It translates to CASSYIRGAENEQFF.

This chain joins TRBV29-1 and TRBJ2-1; unclear D gene. The CDR3 runs to 14 residues. Trimming left V 6 bases short and J 6 bases short, with 18 bases between. Per germline, CDR1 SQVTM and CDR2 ANQGSEA. CDR3 nucleotide sequence: TGCAGCGTCCATCCCGTGTCCAGTCCCAATGAGCAGTTCTTC. This encodes CSVHPVSSPNEQFF.

The V call is TRBV28, the J call TRBJ1-2, with 8 positions matching TRBD1. Germline V lookup: CDR1 MDHEN, CDR2 SYDVKM. The ends lost 4 bases at V and 2 bases at J; junction bases unmatched: 9. The CDR3 runs 16 residues. CDR3 nucleotides: TGTGCCAGCAGTTCTCTCAGGGGGCCCCACAACTATGGCTACACCTTC. It specifies CASSSLRGPHNYGYTF.

The J gene is TRBJ1-3, the V gene TRBV5-6; D gene uncertain. V lost 5 bases, J lost 1 base, and 10 bases lay in between. Germline-derived CDR1 and CDR2 are SGHDT and YYEEEE. The length of the CDR3 is 14 residues. The CDR3 DNA sequence: TGTGCCAGCAGTCGATCGAATTCTGGAAACACCATATATTTT. As protein: CASSRSNSGNTIYF.

This clone has a handful of counts. The chain recombines TRBV18 with TRBJ1-4; a weak D match, TRBD1 (6 bases). V was cut by 3 bases and J by 6 bases, with 14 bases left in between. CDR3 length: 15 residues. Germline-derived CDR1 and CDR2 are KGHSH and LQKENI. CDR3 sequence reads: CASSPNDRPYEKLFF. The CDR3 region has the DNA TGTGCCAGCTCACCGAATGACAGGCCTTATGAAAAACTGTTTTTT.

The CDR3 loop reads CASSHPLTGFNQPQHF. CDR3 nucleotide sequence: TGTGCCAGCAGCCACCCCTTGACAGGGTTCAATCAGCCCCAGCATTTT. The chain is built from TRBV21-1 and TRBJ1-5; the D call TRBD1 from the table was never checked on the DNA. TRBV21-1 is a pseudogene locus. The CDR3 is made up of 16 amino acids.

This chain uses TRBV13 with TRBJ2-1; possible D gene TRBD1, 6 bases. This CDR3 is built from 14 residues. Germline loops: CDR1 PRHDT, CDR2 FYEKMQ (reference sequence). The V end lost 2 bases, the J end lost 10 bases, and 15 bases lay between the germline ends. The DNA for the CDR3 is TGTGCCAGCAGCTTACAGGGGTCTGAGAGAGAGCAGTTCTTC. Its translation is CASSLQGSEREQFF.

The V and J genes are TRBV18 and TRBJ2-7; 9 bases map to TRBD1. The CDR3 is made up of 16 amino acids. Germline CDR1 KGHSH, CDR2 LQKENI. Trimming took 3 bases from V and 6 from J; bases not matched to a gene: 12. The CDR3: CASSPVSGTGSGEQYF. In DNA form, the CDR3 reads TGTGCCAGCTCACCGGTGAGCGGGACAGGGAGTGGCGAGCAGTACTTC.

The V and J genes are TRBV14 and TRBJ2-5; D is ambiguous. Germline V CDR1 and CDR2: SGHDN, FVKESK. The length of the CDR3 is 14 residues. The V gene lost 1 base and the J gene lost 3 bases, with 9 bases spanning the gap. The DNA for the CDR3 is TGTGCCAGCAGCCAAGCTCCCATAAAAGAGACCCAGTACTTC. This gives the protein CASSQAPIKETQYF.

Written as DNA, the CDR3 is TGTGCCAGTAGTATTTCGGGGGCCAGCAATCAGCCCCAGCATTTT. Translating it yields CASSISGASNQPQHF. The rearrangement joins TRBV19 to TRBJ1-5, with a tentative D call TRBD1 (6 bases). Trimming took 3 bases from V and 1 from J, leaving 10 bases between them. CDR3 length equals 15 residues. Germline V lookup: CDR1 LNHDA, CDR2 SQIVND (reference sequence).

The sample holds one count of this clone. This chain joins TRBV14 and TRBJ2-5; 7 bases are a match to TRBD2. After removal of 3 bases from V and 2 bases from J, the junction contained 15 bases not matched to a gene. Looked up from germline, CDR1 is SGHDN and CDR2 is FVKESK. The CDR3 length is 18 residues. The CDR3 region has the DNA TGTGCCAGCAGCCACCGCCCCCCCTCTGGCGGGGGACAAGAGACCCAGTACTTC. It codes for CASSHRPPSGGGQETQYF. Together with reference TRBV14 and TRBJ2-5, the CDR3 gives the full variable domain: EAGVTQFPSHSVIEKGQTVTLRCDPISGHDNLYWYRRVMGKEIKFLLHFVKESKQDESGMPNNRFLAERTGGTYSTLKVQPAELEDSGVYFCASSHRPPSGGGQETQYFGPGTRLLVL.

The CDR3 reads CASSPRGGDGGYTF. The CDR3 DNA sequence: TGTGCCAGTAGTCCACGCGGGGGAGACGGGGGCTACACCTTC. The gene calls are TRBV19 and TRBJ1-2; maybe TRBD1 (5 bases). This CDR3 has 14 amino acids. V lost 5 bases and J 8 bases, leaving 18 bases between the germline ends. Germline lookup yields CDR1 LNHDA and CDR2 SQIVND (reference sequence).

V usage is TRBV5-1 and J usage is TRBJ2-1; 10 positions agree with TRBD2. The germline V gene encodes CDR1 SGHRS and CDR2 YFSETQ. The CDR3 extends over 15 amino acids. The junction had 7 bases not matched to a gene; V was cut back by 4 bases and J by 6 bases. The CDR3 protein is CASSPLAGVGNEQFF. The CDR3 nucleotides are TGCGCCAGCAGCCCTCTAGCGGGAGTGGGCAATGAGCAGTTCTTC. Variable domain in full (rest from reference TRBV5-1 and TRBJ2-1): KAGVTQTPRYLIKTRGQQVTLSCSPISGHRSVSWYQQTPGQGLQFLFEYFSETQRNKGNFPGRFSGRQFSNSRSEMNVSTLELGDSALYLCASSPLAGVGNEQFFGPGTRLTVL.

CDR3: CASSATFSADRITDTQYF. For the CDR3, the DNA is TGTGCCAGCAGTGCCACCTTCTCTGCGGATCGGATCACAGATACGCAGTATTTT. J is TRBJ2-3 and V is TRBV6-1; D ambiguous. Trimming pared 4 bases from V and 2 bases from J, leaving 22 bases between. Looked up from germline, CDR1 is MNHNS and CDR2 is SASEGT. The CDR3 sequence is 18 residues long.